Below are 16 T cell receptor beta chains sequenced from a single sample in a study of blood T cell repertoires in COVID-19. Generated by immunoSEQ multiplex PCR, the TCRdb table keeps only in-frame clones and is missing some. The data contain 150,000 to 250,000 clones, approximately 84% of them singletons. The material sequenced was peripheral blood. The receptor source for this set is a human donor with acute or convalescent COVID-19. The donor label of this sample is uncertain.

The V call is TRBV10-3, the J call TRBJ2-3; D not resolved. CDR3 size: 15 residues. Trimming left V 3 bases short and J 2 bases short, with 12 bases between. The germline V gene encodes CDR1 ENHRY and CDR2 SYGVKD. The CDR3 protein is CAISDGRLSTDTQYF. CDR3 bases: TGTGCCATCAGTGATGGCAGGTTGTCCACAGATACGCAGTATTTT.

V gene TRBV5-5 combines with J gene TRBJ1-4, with 11 bases that match TRBD1. The germline V gene has CDR1 SGHKS and CDR2 YYEKEE (reference sequence). With 3 bases clipped from V and 8 bases from J, the junction kept 12 bases outside the gene matches. CDR3 length: 17 residues. The chain's CDR3 is CASSYAPGQGAREKLFF. The CDR3 DNA reads TGTGCCAGCAGCTACGCCCCTGGACAGGGGGCAAGAGAAAAACTGTTTTTT. The full variable domain, in which reference TRBV5-5 and TRBJ1-4 provide the parts outside the CDR3, is DAGVTQSPTHLIKTRGQQVTLRCSPISGHKSVSWYQQVLGQGPQFIFQYYEKEERGRGNFPDRFSARQFPNYSSELNVNALLLGDSALYLCASSYAPGQGAREKLFFGSGTQLSVL.

In this sample, this clone turned up a few times. The sample contains more than one DNA sequence encoding this CDR3. The V and J genes are TRBV5-1 and TRBJ2-4; tentative D call: TRBD2 (5 bases). Trimming took off 1 base at V and 7 bases at J, with 6 bases between the two ends. Germline values: CDR1 SGHRS, CDR2 YFSETQ. This CDR3 spans 12 amino acids. The CDR3 sequence: CASSLTGNIQYF. The CDR3 DNA reads TGCGCCAGCAGCTTGACGGGGAACATTCAGTACTTC.

This clone was seen a handful of times. This CDR3 reads CASSYSRTGELFF. The CDR3, as DNA: TGTGCCAGCAGCTATAGCCGGACCGGGGAGCTGTTTTTT. The chain joins TRBV7-9 to TRBJ2-2; D not resolved. There are 13 residues in the CDR3. The germline V gene has CDR1 SEHNR and CDR2 FQNEAQ (reference sequence). Trimming removed 4 bases at V and 5 bases at J, with 8 bases between.

This chain uses TRBV14 with TRBJ1-2; a possible D gene is TRBD1 (5 bases). Trimming shortened V by 1 base and J by 4 bases, and 10 bases separated the two germline ends. The germline V gene encodes CDR1 SGHDN and CDR2 FVKESK. This CDR3 is 14 amino acids long. CDR3 protein: CASSQAWGFYGYTF. The CDR3 coding sequence is TGTGCCAGCAGCCAAGCGTGGGGCTTCTATGGCTACACCTTC.

Only a few counts were recorded for this clone. The chain links TRBV27 to TRBJ2-7; no reliable D call. The CDR3 is 13 residues long. V dropped 0 bases and J dropped 2 bases, with 5 bases sitting between them. CDR1 MNHEY and CDR2 SMNVEV come from the germline V gene (reference sequence). In nucleotides, the CDR3 is TGTGCCAGCAGTTTATCCCCCACCTACGAGCAGTACTTC. It specifies CASSLSPTYEQYF.

This chain uses TRBV19 with TRBJ1-3; 7 bases line up with TRBD1. Germline assignment: CDR1 LNHDA and CDR2 SQIVND (reference sequence). V shed 6 bases, J shed 2 bases, and the junction held 7 bases outside the gene matches. This CDR3 has 15 residues. CDR3 nucleotides: TGTGCCAGTAGCCTTCCGGGACAGACTGGAAACACCATATATTTT. Translating it yields CASSLPGQTGNTIYF.

This chain uses TRBV9 with TRBJ1-1; D gene unclear. V was pared by 3 bases and J by 5 bases, with 17 bases between. CDR1 and CDR2 from the germline V gene are SGDLS and YYNGEE. The CDR3 has 15 amino acids. CDR3 nucleotide sequence: TGTGCCAGCAGCGCCCCTTCCGGGGTGGAAACTGAAGCTTTCTTT. Amino acid sequence: CASSAPSGVETEAFF.

The chain links TRBV6-2 or TRBV6-3 to TRBJ1-5; unclear D gene. Germline values: CDR1 MNHEY, CDR2 SVGEGT. The CDR3 consists of 14 residues. Trimming stripped 3 bases from V and 5 bases from J, with 11 bases between. The CDR3 DNA reads TGTGCCAGCAGTTATGTCAACAGTCATCAGCCCCAGCATTTT. Translated: CASSYVNSHQPQHF.

This chain uses TRBV2 with TRBJ2-7; D is perhaps TRBD1 (6 bases). Germline V gene data show CDR1 as SNHLY and CDR2 as FYNNEI. The CDR3 totals 12 residues. The V end lost 4 bases, the J end lost 5 bases, and 9 bases lay between the germline ends. The CDR3 reads CASSGTAHEQYF. The CDR3 nucleotides read TGTGCCAGCAGTGGGACAGCCCACGAGCAGTACTTC.

The CDR3 region has the DNA TGTGCCAGTAGTATGTCTAGCGGGAGCGTAACCGGGGAGCTGTTTTTT. It yields the protein CASSMSSGSVTGELFF. The V call is TRBV19, the J call TRBJ2-2; 10 nucleotides align to TRBD2. The germline CDR1 and CDR2 sequences are LNHDA and SQIVND (reference sequence). The CDR3 has 16 residues. Trimming at V came to 3 bases and at J to 5 bases, leaving 6 bases not matched to a gene.

This rearrangement joins TRBV18 to TRBJ2-2; possible D gene TRBD2, 5 bases. This CDR3 region has 13 residues. CDR1 is KGHSH, CDR2 LQKENI, per germline. Trimming left V 0 bases short and J 9 bases short, with 8 bases between. The CDR3: CASSPPTTRELFF. The CDR3 DNA reads as TGTGCCAGCTCACCACCGACTACCCGGGAGCTGTTTTTT. Full variable domain (missing parts from reference TRBV18 and TRBJ2-2): NAGVMQNPRHLVRRRGQEARLRCSPMKGHSHVYWYRQLPEEGLKFMVYLQKENIIDESGMPKERFSAEFPKEGPSILRIQQVVRGDSAAYFCASSPPTTRELFFGEGSRLTVL.

The chain links TRBV7-2 to TRBJ2-7; TRBD2 matches at 9 bases. The germline V gene has CDR1 SGHTA and CDR2 FQGNSA. This CDR3 is built from 14 residues. The ends lost 5 bases at V and 1 base at J; junction bases unmatched: 3. The CDR3 DNA sequence: TGTGCCAGCAGCAGAGGACTAGCGTCCTACGAGCAGTACTTC. The encoded protein is CASSRGLASYEQYF.

The chain uses TRBV11-2 and TRBJ1-6; the D gene is possibly TRBD1 (6 bases). Trimming removed 1 base at V and 0 bases at J, with 7 bases between. Per the germline V gene, CDR1 is SGHAT and CDR2 is FQNNGV. The length of the CDR3 is 16 residues. CDR3 DNA: TGTGCCAGCAGCTTAGTAGGGGGCTCCTATAATTCACCCCTCCACTTT. This codes for CASSLVGGSYNSPLHF. Together with reference TRBV11-2 and TRBJ1-6, the CDR3 gives the full variable domain: EAGVAQSPRYKIIEKRQSVAFWCNPISGHATLYWYQQILGQGPKLLIQFQNNGVVDDSQLPKDRFSAERLKGVDSTLKIQPAKLEDSAVYLCASSLVGGSYNSPLHFGNGTRLTVT.

The chain couples TRBV30 to TRBJ2-7, with TRBD1 matching 7 bases. V trimming: 3 bases; J trimming: 1 base; junction bases outside the gene matches: 6. Germline V gene lookup returns CDR1 GTSNPN and CDR2 SVGIG (reference sequence). This CDR3 has 14 amino acids. CDR3 in amino acids: CAWRAGTVSYEQYF. For the CDR3, the DNA is TGTGCCTGGAGGGCCGGGACAGTATCCTACGAGCAGTACTTC.

V and J are TRBV7-2 and TRBJ2-2; TRBD1 agrees at 9 bases. From germline, CDR1 is SGHTA and CDR2 FQGNSA. This CDR3 spans 15 amino acids. The V segment lost 7 bases and the J segment 4 bases; nucleotides outside the gene matches: 7. DNA of the CDR3: TGTGCCAGCAAGGACAGGGGCTCTCGCACCGGGGAGCTGTTTTTT. Translating gives CASKDRGSRTGELFF.